The source of this T cell receptor (beta chain) is a study of PD-1 blockade in classical Hodgkin lymphoma. The study, taken as a whole, reports: Unlike CD8+ TCR diversity, which did not rise significantly by C4D1, CD4+ TCR diversity did. Newly diagnosed and completely responding patients shared comparable baseline diversity.

A note on this clone: As yet, its antigen is unknown.

Every patient relapsed after autologous stem cell transplantation, and brentuximab vedotin exposure varied. Responses achieved at best were complete response, partial response or progressive disease. Some clones are missing from TCRdb's copy, which holds only in-frame ones; the method was immunoSEQ multiplex PCR. The sample carries tens of thousands of clones, over 60% recorded once. This CDR3 is built from 13 residues. Germline loops: CDR1 LGHNA, CDR2 YSLEER. V lost 0 bases to trimming and J lost 7 bases, with 7 bases between them. The TCR comes from a human donor with classical Hodgkin lymphoma. The gene calls are TRBV4-3 and TRBJ1-5; D unresolved. This specimen was peripheral blood mononuclear cells (PBMCs), taken at baseline. The CDR3 spells CASSQDFIQPQHF. DNA of the CDR3: TGCGCCAGCAGCCAAGACTTTATACAGCCCCAGCATTTT.